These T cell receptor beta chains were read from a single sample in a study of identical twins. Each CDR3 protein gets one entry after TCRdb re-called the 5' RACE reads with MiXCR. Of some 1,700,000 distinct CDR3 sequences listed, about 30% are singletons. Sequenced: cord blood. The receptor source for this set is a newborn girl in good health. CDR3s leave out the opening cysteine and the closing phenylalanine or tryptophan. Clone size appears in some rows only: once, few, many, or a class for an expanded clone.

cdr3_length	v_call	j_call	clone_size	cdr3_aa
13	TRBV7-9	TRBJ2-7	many	ASSLGELLSYEQY
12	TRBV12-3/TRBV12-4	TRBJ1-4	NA	ASSHRGGYEKLF
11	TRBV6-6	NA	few	ASSSKGSHEQY
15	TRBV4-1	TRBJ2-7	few	ASSHSPRLADSYEQY
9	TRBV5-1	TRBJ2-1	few	ASSDVDEQF
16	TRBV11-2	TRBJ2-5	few	ASSLDRRTSGYQETQY
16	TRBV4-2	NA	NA	ASSLYLRGEYVQETQY
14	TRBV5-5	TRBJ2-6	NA	ASSGTGAGGANVLT
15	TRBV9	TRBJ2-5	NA	ASGPGTSGGLQETQY
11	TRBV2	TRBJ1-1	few	ASSETRGGEAF
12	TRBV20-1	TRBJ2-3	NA	SASPSLRWDTQY
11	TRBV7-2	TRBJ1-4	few	ASSQTGNEKLF
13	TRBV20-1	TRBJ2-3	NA	SASKREAPTDTQY
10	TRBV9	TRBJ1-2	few	ASSDRRGGYT
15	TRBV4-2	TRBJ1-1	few	ASSQVAGGVMNTEAF
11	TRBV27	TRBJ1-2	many	ASSLGGPYGYT
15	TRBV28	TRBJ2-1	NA	ASSSTSGKGTYNEQF
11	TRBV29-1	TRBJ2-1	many	SATTGAYNEQF
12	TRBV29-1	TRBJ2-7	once	SVHSTSGTYEQY
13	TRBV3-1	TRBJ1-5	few	ASSPNLGDNQPQH